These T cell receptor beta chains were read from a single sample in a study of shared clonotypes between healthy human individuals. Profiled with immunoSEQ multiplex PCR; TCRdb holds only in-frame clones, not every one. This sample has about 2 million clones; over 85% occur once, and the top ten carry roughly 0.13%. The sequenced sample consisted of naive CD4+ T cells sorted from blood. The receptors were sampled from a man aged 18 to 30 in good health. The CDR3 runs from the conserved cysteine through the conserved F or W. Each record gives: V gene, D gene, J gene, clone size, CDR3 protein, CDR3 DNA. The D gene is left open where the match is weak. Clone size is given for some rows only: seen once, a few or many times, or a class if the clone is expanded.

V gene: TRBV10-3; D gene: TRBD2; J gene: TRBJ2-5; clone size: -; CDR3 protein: CAISDTGGGKETQYF; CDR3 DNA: TGTGCCATCAGTGACACGGGAGGAGGCAAAGAGACCCAGTACTTC
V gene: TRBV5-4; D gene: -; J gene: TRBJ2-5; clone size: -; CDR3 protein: CASSLKEMSLLGETQYF; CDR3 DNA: TGTGCCAGCAGCTTAAAGGAAATGTCCTTGTTAGGGGAGACCCAGTACTTC
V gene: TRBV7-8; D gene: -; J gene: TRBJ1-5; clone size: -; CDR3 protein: CASSLGIGPRPQHF; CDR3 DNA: TGTGCCAGCAGCTTAGGCATAGGTCCGCGGCCCCAGCATTTT
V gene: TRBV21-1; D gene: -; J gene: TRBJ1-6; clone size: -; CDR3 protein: CASRGYNSPLHF; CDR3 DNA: TGTGCCAGCAGGGGGTACAATTCACCCCTCCACTTT
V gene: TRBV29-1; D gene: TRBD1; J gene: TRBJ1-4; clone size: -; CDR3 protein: CSAGGTTNEKLFF; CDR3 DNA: TGCAGCGCAGGGGGGACCACTAATGAAAAACTGTTTTTT
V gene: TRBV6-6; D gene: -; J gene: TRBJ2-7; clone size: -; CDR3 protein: CASSYSTIAGSGEQYF; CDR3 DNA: TGTGCCAGCAGTTACTCGACAATTGCGGGATCGGGGGAGCAGTACTTC
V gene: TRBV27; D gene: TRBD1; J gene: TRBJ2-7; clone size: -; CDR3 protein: CASSLFSGTGGFYEQYF; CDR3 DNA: TGTGCCAGCAGTTTATTCTCCGGGACAGGGGGCTTCTACGAGCAGTACTTC
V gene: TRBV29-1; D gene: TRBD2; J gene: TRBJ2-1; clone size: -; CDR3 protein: CSVTSGGTNEQFF; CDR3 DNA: TGCAGCGTTACTAGCGGGGGAACTAATGAGCAGTTCTTC
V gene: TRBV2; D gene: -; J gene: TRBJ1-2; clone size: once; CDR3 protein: CASSLSPNVYGYTF; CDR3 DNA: TGTGCCAGCAGTTTGTCCCCGAACGTCTATGGCTACACCTTC
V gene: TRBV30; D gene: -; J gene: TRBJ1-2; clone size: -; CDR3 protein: CAWNDWSYGYTF; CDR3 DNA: TGTGCCTGGAACGATTGGTCCTATGGCTACACCTTC
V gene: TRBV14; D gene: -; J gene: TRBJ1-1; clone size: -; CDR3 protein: CASSHGPRGAEAFF; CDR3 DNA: TGTGCCAGCAGCCACGGGCCCCGAGGGGCTGAAGCTTTCTTT
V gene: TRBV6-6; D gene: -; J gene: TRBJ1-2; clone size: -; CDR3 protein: CASSLRDTPTYGYTF; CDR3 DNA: TGTGCCAGCAGTTTAAGGGACACGCCGACCTATGGCTACACCTTC
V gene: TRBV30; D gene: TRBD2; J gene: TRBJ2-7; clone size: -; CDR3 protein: CAWSVLSSGSEQYF; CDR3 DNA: TGTGCCTGGAGTGTACTCTCTAGCGGGAGCGAGCAGTACTTC
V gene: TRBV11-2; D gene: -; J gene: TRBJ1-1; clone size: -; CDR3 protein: CASSWGRWDTEAFF; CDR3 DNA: TGTGCCAGCAGCTGGGGACGATGGGACACTGAAGCTTTCTTT
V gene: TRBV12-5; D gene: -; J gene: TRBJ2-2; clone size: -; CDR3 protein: CASGLGDRPNTGELFF; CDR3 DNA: TGTGCTAGTGGTTTGGGCGACAGACCGAACACCGGGGAGCTGTTTTTT
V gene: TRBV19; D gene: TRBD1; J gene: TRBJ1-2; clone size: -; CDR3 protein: CASSPTWGQGSGYTF; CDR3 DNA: TGTGCCAGTAGTCCAACGTGGGGACAGGGCTCTGGCTACACCTTC
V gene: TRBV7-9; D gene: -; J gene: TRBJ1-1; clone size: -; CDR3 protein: CASSLSSQGNTEAFF; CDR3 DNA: TGTGCCAGCAGCTTAAGTTCACAGGGGAACACTGAAGCTTTCTTT
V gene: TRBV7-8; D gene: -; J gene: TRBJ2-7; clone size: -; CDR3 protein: CASSFGTRTYF; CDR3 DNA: TGTGCCAGCAGCTTTGGGACCCGTACGTACTTC
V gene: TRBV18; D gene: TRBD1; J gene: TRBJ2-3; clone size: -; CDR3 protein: CASSPPDRVTDTQYF; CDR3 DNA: TGTGCCAGCTCACCACCCGACAGGGTTACAGATACGCAGTATTTT
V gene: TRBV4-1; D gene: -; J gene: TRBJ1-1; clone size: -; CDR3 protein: CASSHEGPEAFF; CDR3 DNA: TGCGCCAGCAGCCATGAAGGACCCGAAGCTTTCTTT